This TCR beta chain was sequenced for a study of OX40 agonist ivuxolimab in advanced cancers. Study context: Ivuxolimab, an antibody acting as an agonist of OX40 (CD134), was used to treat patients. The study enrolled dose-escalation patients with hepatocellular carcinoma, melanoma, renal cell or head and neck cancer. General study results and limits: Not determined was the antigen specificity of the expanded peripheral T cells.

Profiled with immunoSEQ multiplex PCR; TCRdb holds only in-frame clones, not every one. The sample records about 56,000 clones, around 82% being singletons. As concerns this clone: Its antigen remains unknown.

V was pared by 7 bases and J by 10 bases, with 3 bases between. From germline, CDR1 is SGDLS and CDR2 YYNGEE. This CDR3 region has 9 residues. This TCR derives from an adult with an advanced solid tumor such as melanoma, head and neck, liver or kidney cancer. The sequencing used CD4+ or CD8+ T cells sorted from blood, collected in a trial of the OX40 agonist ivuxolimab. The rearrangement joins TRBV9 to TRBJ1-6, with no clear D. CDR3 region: CASGSPLHF. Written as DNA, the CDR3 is TGTGCCAGCGGGTCACCCCTCCACTTT.